This TCR beta chain was observed in a study of blood T cell repertoires in COVID-19. Study information: Samples taken during acute and convalescent COVID-19 were collected in the United States, Italy and Spain. Sources were T cells, B-cell-depleted T cells, or PBMCs; the material itself was cDNA or gDNA.

The CDR3 loop spans 14 amino acids. Trimming shortened V by 0 bases and J by 5 bases, and 8 bases separated the two germline ends. Germline CDR1 and CDR2: SGDLS and YYNGEE. Authors' processing steps: Quantification of nucleated cells was approximated via reference gene primer amplification. The table came from immunoSEQ multiplex PCR; TCRdb's copy has only in-frame clones and leaves some out. The D gene and trimming were derived from the DNA, and the V and J assignments and clone size from that table. Of under 40,000 clones listed, 70% to 90% are singletons. The receptor's source is a man between 70 and 80 years old with active COVID-19. Material for sequencing was peripheral blood. The chain combines TRBV9 with TRBJ2-2; perhaps TRBD2 as D (5 bases). The CDR3 region is CASSVAGRTGELFF. CDR3 DNA: TGTGCCAGCAGCGTAGCTGGGAGAACCGGGGAGCTGTTTTTT.